In its sample, the clone carrying this TCR beta chain was seen many times. As yet, its antigen is unknown. The data derive from a study of Graves' ophthalmopathy and Graves' hyperthyroidism. Broader study findings: Blood contained most expanded thyroid clonotypes exceeding 0.001 frequency.

CDR3 regions of TCR beta were amplified from RNA transcripts. Amplification began with first-round RT-PCR using HTBI primers, then second-round multiplex PCR was performed. MiXCR was run by TCRdb on the multiplex PCR reads, yielding one entry per CDR3 protein. The table records hundreds of thousands of distinct CDR3 sequences, around an eighth of them present only once. This TCR derives from a woman in her twenties or thirties with Graves' ophthalmopathy. The sequencing sample was made of blood.

CDR3 DNA sequence: TGTGCCAGCAGTGAAGGGGCAGGGCCGAAGACCCAGTACTTC. Translation: CASSEGAGPKTQYF. This chain uses TRBV6-1 with TRBJ2-5; TRBD1 is a possible D gene (5 bases). The CDR3 runs 14 residues. V was trimmed by 1 base and J by 6 bases, leaving 12 bases between them. Germline-derived CDR1 and CDR2 are MNHNS and SASEGT.